This entry is about one T cell receptor beta chain. This clonotype was found many times. No antigen is known for it. No per-base quality is available; no much larger clone lies one base away. Sequencing was performed on an Illumina HiSeq 2500. Quantitative 5'-RACE with molecular barcodes was the method used to prepare the TCR beta libraries. In the original analysis: A new computational method, built on a probabilistic model of VDJ rearrangement, was used to identify disease-linked TCR variants. In-frame beta chains were kept once TCRdb had trimmed the public reads at Q25 with fastp and called clones with MiXCR. Entries that share a CDR3 protein sequence are merged under the most common genes and DNA. None of the V and J calls come from the authors' own analysis; TCRdb made them. Present in this sample are more than 500,000 distinct CDR3 sequences, roughly 5% of which were seen just once. Of the sample, around 3.4% is held by the ten largest clones.

The CDR3 has 14 amino acids, counting the end cysteine and phenylalanine. CDR3 DNA is the only sequence kept; it has 42 bases, read in frame from the first base. V lost 3 bases and J lost 5 bases; the stretch between them is 16 bases long. According to the germline V gene (reference sequence), CDR1 reads GTSNPN and CDR2 reads SVGIG. The data stem from a study of CD8 T cells in ankylosing spondylitis (dated 2017 in TCRdb). Study-level background: To find TCR variants linked to disease, the study profiled T cell receptor beta repertoires in ankylosing spondylitis patients and healthy donors. The full study cohort comprised about 24 ankylosing spondylitis patients and 85 to 120 healthy donors. Peripheral blood was sampled, and synovial fluid was additionally collected from ankylosing spondylitis patients. Overall study outcomes, separate from this receptor: Some TCR beta motif variants had previously been reported in synovial fluid and blood of reactive arthritis patients, which suggested common disease-initiation mechanisms. A CD8+ phenotype was shown by the disease-linked clones, which were found at relatively low frequencies in peripheral blood. Blood from ankylosing spondylitis patients appeared to be characterized by a TCR beta motif composed of 7 to 9 highly homologous amino acid variants. The disease-linked clones were reported as significantly enriched in matched synovial fluid samples from ankylosing spondylitis patients.

The rearrangement combines TRBV30 with TRBJ1-1; the D gene lacks a confident call. What was sequenced was blood, either unsorted or a sorted T cell fraction (not recorded which). This clonotype originated in a male donor with ankylosing spondylitis. In nucleotide form, the sequence is TGTGCCTGGAGGACCACCATATCGATAACTGAAGCTTTCTTT. Translation gives CAWRTTISITEAFF.